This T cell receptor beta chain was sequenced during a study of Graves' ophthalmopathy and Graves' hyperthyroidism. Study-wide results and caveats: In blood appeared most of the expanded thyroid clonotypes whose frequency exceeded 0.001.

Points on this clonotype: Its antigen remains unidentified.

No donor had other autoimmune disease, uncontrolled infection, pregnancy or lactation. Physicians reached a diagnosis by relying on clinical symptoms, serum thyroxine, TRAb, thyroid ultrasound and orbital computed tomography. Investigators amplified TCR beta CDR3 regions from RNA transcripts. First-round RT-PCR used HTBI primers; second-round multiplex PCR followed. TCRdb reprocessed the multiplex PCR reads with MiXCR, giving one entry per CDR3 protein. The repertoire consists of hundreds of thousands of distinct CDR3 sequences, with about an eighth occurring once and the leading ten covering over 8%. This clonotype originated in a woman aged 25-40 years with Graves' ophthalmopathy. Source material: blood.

In DNA, the CDR3 is TGTGCCAGCAGTTACAATCCGGGGGAGGGATCACCCCTCCACTTT. This sequence encodes CASSYNPGEGSPLHF. The J gene is TRBJ1-6, the V gene TRBV12-3 or TRBV12-4; D might be TRBD1 (5 bases). Trimming took off 4 bases at V and 10 bases at J, with 17 bases between the two ends. The CDR3 covers 15 residues.